The entry below gives a single T cell receptor (beta chain) sequence along with its context. PCR used 60 Vbeta primers and 13 Jbeta primers. Repertoires were generated with immunoSEQ multiplex PCR, while TCRdb's copy carries only in-frame clones and drops some. The repertoire holds approximately 110,000 clones, about 83% seen once, with about 5.2% in the top ten. This record comes from a study of cytomegalovirus exposure and HLA in healthy donors. Unmatched junction bases numbered 4, after V lost 4 bases and J lost 7 bases. Germline assignment: CDR1 LGHNA and CDR2 YNFKEQ. This CDR3 region has 14 residues.

Sequenced input: PBMCs. The chain is built from TRBV4-2 and TRBJ2-2; 9 positions agree with TRBD1. This receptor was identified in a female donor in good health and CMV-seropositive. CDR3 DNA sequence: TGTGCCAGCAGCCGAATGGGACAGGGCGGGGAGCTGTTTTTT. This sequence encodes CASSRMGQGGELFF.